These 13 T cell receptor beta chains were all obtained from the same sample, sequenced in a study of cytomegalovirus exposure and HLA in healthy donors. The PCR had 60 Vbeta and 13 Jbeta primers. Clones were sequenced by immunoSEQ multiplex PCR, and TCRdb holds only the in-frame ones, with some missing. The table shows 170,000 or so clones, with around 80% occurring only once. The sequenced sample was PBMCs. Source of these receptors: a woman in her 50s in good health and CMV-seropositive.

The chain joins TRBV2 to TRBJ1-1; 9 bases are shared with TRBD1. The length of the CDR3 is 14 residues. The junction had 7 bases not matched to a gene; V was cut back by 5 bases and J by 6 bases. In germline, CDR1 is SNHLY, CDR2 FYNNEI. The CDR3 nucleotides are TGTGCCAGCAGTTCCGGGACAGGGTCGCCTGAAGCTTTCTTT. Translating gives CASSSGTGSPEAFF.

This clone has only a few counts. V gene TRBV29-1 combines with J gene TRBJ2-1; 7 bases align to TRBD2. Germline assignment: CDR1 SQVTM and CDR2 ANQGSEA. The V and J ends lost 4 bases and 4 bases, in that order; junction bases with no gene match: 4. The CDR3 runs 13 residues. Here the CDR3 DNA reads TGCAGCGTTGGGGGGGAGGGGTACAATGAGCAGTTCTTC. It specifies CSVGGEGYNEQFF.

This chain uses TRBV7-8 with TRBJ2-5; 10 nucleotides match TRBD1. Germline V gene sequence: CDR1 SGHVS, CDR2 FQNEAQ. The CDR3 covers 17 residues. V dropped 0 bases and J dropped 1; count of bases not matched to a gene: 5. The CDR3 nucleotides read TGTGCCAGCAGCTTAGCAAAGACAGGGGGCTTCCAAGAGACCCAGTACTTC. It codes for CASSLAKTGGFQETQYF.

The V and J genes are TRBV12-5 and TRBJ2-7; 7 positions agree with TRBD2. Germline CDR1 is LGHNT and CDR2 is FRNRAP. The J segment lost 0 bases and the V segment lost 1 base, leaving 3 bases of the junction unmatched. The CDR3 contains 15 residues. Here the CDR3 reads CASGLERGPSYEQYF. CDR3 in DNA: TGTGCTAGTGGTTTGGAGCGGGGTCCCTCCTACGAGCAGTACTTC.

The CDR3 nucleotides read TGTGCCAGCAGTGATGGCAGGCCAAGAGAGACCCAGTACTTC. This codes for CASSDGRPRETQYF. V is TRBV25-1 and J is TRBJ2-5; D not resolved. The CDR3 contains 14 residues. Between the trimmed V and J ends, which lost 3 bases and 4 bases, there was a span of 12 bases. The germline V gene encodes CDR1 MGHDK and CDR2 SYGVNS.

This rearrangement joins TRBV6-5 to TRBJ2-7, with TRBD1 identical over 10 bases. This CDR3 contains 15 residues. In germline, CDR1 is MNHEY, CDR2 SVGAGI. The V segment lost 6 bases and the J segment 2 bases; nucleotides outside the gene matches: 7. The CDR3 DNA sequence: TGTGCCAGCAGCCGGGACAGGGGCCCTACCTACGAGCAGTACTTC. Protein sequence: CASSRDRGPTYEQYF.

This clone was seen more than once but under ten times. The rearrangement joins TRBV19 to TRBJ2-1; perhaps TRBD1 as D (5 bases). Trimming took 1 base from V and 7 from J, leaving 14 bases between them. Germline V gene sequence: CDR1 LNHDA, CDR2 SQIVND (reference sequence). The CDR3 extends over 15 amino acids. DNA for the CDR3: TGTGCCAGTAGTATAGGGGGCTTGAGGACGAATGAGCAGTTCTTC. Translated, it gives CASSIGGLRTNEQFF. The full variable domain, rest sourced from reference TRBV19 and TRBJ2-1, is DGGITQSPKYLFRKEGQNVTLSCEQNLNHDAMYWYRQDPGQGLRLIYYSQIVNDFQKGDIAEGYSVSREKKESFPLTVTSAQKNPTAFYLCASSIGGLRTNEQFFGPGTRLTVL.

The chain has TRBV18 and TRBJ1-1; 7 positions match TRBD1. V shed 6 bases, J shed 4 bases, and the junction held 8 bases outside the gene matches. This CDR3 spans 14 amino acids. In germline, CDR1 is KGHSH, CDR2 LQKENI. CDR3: CASSLDRDTTEAFF. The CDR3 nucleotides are TGTGCCAGCTCTCTAGACAGGGATACCACTGAAGCTTTCTTT.

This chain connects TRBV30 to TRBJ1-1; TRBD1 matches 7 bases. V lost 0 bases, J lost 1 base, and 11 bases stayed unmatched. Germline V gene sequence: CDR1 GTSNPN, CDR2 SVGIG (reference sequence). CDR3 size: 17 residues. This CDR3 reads CAWSVQGGWGRNTEAFF. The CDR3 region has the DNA TGTGCCTGGAGTGTACAAGGGGGCTGGGGGAGGAACACTGAAGCTTTCTTT.

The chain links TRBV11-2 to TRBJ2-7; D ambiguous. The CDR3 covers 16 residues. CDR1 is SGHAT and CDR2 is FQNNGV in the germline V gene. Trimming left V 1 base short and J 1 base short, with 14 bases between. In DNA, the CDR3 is TGTGCCAGCAGCTTAGTAGTGGCAGGAAGGTCCTACGAGCAGTACTTC. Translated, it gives CASSLVVAGRSYEQYF.

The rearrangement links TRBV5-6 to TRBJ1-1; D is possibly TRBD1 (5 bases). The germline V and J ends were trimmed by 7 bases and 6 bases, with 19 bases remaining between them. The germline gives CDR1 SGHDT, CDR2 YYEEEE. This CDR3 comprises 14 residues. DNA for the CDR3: TGTGCCAGCCGTGTGCTAAGGGGTTACCCTGAAGCTTTCTTT. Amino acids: CASRVLRGYPEAFF.

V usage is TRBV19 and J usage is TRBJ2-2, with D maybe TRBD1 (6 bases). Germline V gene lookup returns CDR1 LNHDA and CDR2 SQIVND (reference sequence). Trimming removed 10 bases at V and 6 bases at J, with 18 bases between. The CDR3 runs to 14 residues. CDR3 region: CATQRFRGPGELFF. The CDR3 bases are TGTGCCACCCAACGTTTCAGGGGCCCCGGGGAGCTGTTTTTT.

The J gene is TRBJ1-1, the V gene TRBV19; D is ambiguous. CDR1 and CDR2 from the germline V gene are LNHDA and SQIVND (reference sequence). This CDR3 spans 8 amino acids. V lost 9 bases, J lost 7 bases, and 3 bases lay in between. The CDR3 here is CASREAFF. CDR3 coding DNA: TGTGCCAGCCGTGAAGCTTTCTTT.